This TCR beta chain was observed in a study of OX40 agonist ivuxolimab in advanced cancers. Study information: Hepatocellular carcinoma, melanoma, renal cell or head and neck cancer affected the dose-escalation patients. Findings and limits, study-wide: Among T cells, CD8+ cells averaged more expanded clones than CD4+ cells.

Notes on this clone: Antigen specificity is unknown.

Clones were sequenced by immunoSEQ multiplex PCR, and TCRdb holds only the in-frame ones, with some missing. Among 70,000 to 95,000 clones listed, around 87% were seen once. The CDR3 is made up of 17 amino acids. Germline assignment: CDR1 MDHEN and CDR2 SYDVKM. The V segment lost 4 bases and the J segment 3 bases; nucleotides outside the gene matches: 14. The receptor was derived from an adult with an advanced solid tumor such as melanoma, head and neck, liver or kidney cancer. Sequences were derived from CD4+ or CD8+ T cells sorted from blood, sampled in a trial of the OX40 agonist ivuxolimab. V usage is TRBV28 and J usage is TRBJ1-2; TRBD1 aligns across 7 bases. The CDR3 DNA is TGTGCCAGCAGTTCTAACATAATTTGGACAGGATACTATGGCTACACCTTC. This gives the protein CASSSNIIWTGYYGYTF.